One TCR beta chain is described in this entry. TCRdb's copy holds only in-frame clones and misses some; the assay was immunoSEQ multiplex PCR. The sample carries under 130,000 clones, around 76% recorded once. These data come from a study of blood T cell repertoires in COVID-19. The CDR3 covers 16 residues. V dropped 0 bases and J dropped 5 bases, with 13 bases sitting between them. Germline V lookup: CDR1 MNHNS, CDR2 SASEGT. This chain joins TRBV6-1 and TRBJ2-2, with a possible D match to TRBD1 (6 bases). The sample taken for sequencing was peripheral blood. The sequence derives from a woman aged 70 to 79 with acute or convalescent COVID-19. CDR3 nucleotide sequence: TGTGCCAGCAGTGAAGCTGGGGGCGCGTGGACCGGGGAGCTGTTTTTT. Translating gives CASSEAGGAWTGELFF.